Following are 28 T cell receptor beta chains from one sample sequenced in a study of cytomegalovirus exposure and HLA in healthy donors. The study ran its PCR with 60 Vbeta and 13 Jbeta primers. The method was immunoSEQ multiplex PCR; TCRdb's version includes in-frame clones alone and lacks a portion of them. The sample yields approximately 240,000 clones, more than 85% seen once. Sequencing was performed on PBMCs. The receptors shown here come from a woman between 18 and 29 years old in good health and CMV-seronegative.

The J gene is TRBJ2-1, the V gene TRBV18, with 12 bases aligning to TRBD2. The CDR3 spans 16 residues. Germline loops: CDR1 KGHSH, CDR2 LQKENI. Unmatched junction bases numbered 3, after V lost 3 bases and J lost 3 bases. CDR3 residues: CASSPLAGGIYNEQFF. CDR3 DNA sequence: TGTGCCAGCTCACCTCTAGCGGGGGGGATCTACAATGAGCAGTTCTTC.

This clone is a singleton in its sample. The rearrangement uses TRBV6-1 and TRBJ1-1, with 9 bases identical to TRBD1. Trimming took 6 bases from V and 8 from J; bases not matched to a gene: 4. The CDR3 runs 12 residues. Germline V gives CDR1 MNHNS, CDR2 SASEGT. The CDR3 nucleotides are TGTGCCAGCAGGAGGACAGGGGCCGAAGCTTTCTTT. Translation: CASRRTGAEAFF.

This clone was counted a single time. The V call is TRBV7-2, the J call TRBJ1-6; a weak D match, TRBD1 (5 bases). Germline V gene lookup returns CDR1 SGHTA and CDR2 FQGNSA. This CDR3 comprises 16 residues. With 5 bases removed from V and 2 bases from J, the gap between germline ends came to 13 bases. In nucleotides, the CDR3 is TGTGCCAGCAGCATCCGGGGGGGGACCTATAATTCACCCCTCCACTTT. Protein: CASSIRGGTYNSPLHF. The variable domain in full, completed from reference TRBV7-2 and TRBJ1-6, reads GAGVSQSPSNKVTEKGKDVELRCDPISGHTALYWYRQSLGQGLEFLIYFQGNSAPDKSGLPSDRFSAERTGGSVSTLTIQRTQQEDSAVYLCASSIRGGTYNSPLHFGNGTRLTVT.

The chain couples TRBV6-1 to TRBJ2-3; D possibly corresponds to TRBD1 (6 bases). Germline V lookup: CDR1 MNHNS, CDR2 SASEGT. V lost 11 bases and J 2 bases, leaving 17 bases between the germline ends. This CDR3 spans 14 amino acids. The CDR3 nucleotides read TGTGCCGGATCCCGGGACAAGCTCACAGATACGCAGTATTTT. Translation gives CAGSRDKLTDTQYF.

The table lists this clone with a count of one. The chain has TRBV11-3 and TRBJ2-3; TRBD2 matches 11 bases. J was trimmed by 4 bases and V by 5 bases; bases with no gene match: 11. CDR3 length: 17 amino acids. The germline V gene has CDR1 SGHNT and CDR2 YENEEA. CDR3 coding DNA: TGTGCCAGCAGCACCGGGACTAGCGGACCGTTCGCAGATACGCAGTATTTT. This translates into CASSTGTSGPFADTQYF.

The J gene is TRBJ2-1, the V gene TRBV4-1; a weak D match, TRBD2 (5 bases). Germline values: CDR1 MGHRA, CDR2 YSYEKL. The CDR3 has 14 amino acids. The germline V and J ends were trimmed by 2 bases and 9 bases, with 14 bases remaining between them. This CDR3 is CASSQSQRAREQFF. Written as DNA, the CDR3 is TGCGCCAGCAGCCAAAGTCAGAGGGCCCGTGAGCAGTTCTTC.

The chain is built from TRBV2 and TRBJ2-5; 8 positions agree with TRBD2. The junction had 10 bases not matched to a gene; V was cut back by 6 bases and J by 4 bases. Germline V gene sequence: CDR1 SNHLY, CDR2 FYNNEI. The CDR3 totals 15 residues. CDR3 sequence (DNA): TGTGCCAGCAGACGACGGGGGGGCCTTGGAGAGACCCAGTACTTC. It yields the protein CASRRRGGLGETQYF.

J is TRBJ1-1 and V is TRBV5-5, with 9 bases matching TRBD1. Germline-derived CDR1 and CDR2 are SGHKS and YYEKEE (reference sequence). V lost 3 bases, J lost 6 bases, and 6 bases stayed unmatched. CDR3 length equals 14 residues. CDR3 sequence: CASSWGQGSAEAFF. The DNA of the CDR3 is TGTGCCAGCAGCTGGGGACAGGGTTCCGCTGAAGCTTTCTTT.

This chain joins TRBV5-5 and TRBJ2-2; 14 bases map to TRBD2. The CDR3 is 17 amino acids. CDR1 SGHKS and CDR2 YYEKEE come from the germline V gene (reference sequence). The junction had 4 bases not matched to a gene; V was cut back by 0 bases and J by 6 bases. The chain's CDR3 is CASSLETSGRASGELFF. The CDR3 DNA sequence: TGTGCCAGCAGCTTGGAGACTAGCGGGAGGGCATCCGGGGAGCTGTTTTTT.

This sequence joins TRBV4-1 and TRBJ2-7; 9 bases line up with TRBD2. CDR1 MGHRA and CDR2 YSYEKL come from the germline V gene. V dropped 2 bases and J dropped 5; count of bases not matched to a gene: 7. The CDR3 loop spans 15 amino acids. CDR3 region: CASSQNSGSTDEQYF. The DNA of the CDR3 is TGCGCCAGCAGCCAAAATAGCGGGAGTACCGACGAGCAGTACTTC.

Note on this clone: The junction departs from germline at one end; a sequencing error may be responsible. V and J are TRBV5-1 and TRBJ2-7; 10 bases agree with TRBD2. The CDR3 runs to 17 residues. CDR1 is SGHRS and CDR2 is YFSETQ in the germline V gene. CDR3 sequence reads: CAGSLGRLAGAGYEQYF. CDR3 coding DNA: TGCGCCGGCAGCTTGGGTAGGCTAGCGGGAGCAGGCTACGAGCAGTACTTC.

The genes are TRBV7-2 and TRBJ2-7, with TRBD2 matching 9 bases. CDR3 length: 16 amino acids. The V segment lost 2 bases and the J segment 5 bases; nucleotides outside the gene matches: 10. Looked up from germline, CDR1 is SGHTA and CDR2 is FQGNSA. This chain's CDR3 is CASSLIGGRGSDEQYF. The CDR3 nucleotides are TGTGCCAGCAGCTTAATCGGCGGGAGGGGGTCGGACGAGCAGTACTTC.

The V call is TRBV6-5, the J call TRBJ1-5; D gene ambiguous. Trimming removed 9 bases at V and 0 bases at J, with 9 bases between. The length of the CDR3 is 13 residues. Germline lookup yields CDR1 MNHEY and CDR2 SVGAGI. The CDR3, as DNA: TGTGCCAGGCGCCGGTATAGCAATCAGCCCCAGCATTTT. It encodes CARRRYSNQPQHF.

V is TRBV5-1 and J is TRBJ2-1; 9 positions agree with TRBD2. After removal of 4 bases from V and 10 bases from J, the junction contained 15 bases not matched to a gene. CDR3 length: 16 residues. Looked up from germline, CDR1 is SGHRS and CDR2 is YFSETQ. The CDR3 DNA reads TGCGCCAGCAGCAGGAAAGGGACTAGCTTGTATTCGGAGCAGTTCTTC. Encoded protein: CASSRKGTSLYSEQFF.

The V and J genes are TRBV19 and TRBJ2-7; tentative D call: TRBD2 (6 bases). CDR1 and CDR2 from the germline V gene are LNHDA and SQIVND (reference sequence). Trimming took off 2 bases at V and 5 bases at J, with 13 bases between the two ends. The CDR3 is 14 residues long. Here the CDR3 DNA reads TGTGCCAGTAGTATAACCTCGACTAGTCACGAGCAGTACTTC. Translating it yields CASSITSTSHEQYF.

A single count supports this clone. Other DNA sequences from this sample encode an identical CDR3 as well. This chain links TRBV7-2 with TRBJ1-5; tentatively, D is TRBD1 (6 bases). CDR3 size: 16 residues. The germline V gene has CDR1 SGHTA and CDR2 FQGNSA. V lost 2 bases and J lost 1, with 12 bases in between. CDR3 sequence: CASSLRGAASNQPQHF. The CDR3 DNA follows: TGTGCCAGCAGCTTACGGGGGGCCGCCAGCAATCAGCCCCAGCATTTT.

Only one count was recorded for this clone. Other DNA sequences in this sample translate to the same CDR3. CDR3 sequence (DNA): TGCGCCAGCAGCTTGGGTCAGGGTAAGGAGACCCAGTACTTC. Translated: CASSLGQGKETQYF. V gene TRBV5-1 combines with J gene TRBJ2-5; TRBD1 might be the D (5 bases). The CDR3 length is 14 residues. V was clipped by 0 bases and J by 5 bases, with 11 bases between them. Germline V gives CDR1 SGHRS, CDR2 YFSETQ.

DNA for the CDR3: TGTGCCAGCAGCTTGGGCCTAGCGGGCATACTATACAATGAGCAGTTCTTC. Its translation is CASSLGLAGILYNEQFF. This chain uses TRBV13 with TRBJ2-1, with TRBD2 matching 8 bases. The trim removed 3 bases at V and 4 bases at J, leaving 11 bases unmatched. CDR1 PRHDT and CDR2 FYEKMQ come from the germline V gene (reference sequence). The CDR3 runs 17 residues. Drawing the rest from reference TRBV13 and TRBJ2-1, the complete variable domain is AAGVIQSPRHLIKEKRETATLKCYPIPRHDTVYWYQQGPGQDPQFLISFYEKMQSDKGSIPDRFSAQQFSDYHSELNMSSLELGDSALYFCASSLGLAGILYNEQFFGPGTRLTVL.

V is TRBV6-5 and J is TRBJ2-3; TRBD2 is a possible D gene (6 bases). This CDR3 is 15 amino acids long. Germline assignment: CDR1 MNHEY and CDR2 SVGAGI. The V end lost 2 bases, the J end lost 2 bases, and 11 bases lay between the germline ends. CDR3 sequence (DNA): TGTGCCAGCAGTTACGTGGGGGGAAACACAGATACGCAGTATTTT. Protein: CASSYVGGNTDTQYF.

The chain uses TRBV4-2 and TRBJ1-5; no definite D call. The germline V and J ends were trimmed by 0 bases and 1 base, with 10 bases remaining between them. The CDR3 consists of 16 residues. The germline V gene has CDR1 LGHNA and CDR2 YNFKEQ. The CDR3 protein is CASSQELRRSNQPQHF. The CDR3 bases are TGTGCCAGCAGCCAAGAGCTGAGGAGGAGCAATCAGCCCCAGCATTTT.

The CDR3 coding sequence is TGTGCCAGCAGTAAAGAATCGACGGGAGACGGCGAGCAGTACTTC. Residues: CASSKESTGDGEQYF. The chain uses TRBV6-6 and TRBJ2-7, with D possibly matching TRBD2 (6 bases). Germline assignment: CDR1 MNHNY and CDR2 SVGAGI (reference sequence). The CDR3 spans 15 residues. Trimming took off 5 bases at V and 6 bases at J, with 20 bases between the two ends.

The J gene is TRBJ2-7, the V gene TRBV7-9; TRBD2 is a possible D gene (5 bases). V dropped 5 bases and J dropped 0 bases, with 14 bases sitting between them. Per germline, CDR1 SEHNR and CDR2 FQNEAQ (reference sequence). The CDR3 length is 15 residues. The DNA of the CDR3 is TGTGCCAGCAGCCCGTGGCGGGTGAGCTCCTACGAGCAGTACTTC. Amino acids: CASSPWRVSSYEQYF.

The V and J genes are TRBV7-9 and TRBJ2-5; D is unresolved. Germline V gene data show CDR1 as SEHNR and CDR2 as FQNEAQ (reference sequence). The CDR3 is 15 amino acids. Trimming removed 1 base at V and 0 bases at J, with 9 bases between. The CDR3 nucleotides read TGTGCCAGCAGCTTAGAGCTCAGGTACCAAGAGACCCAGTACTTC. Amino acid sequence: CASSLELRYQETQYF. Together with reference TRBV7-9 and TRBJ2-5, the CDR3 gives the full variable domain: DTGVSQNPRHKITKRGQNVTFRCDPISEHNRLYWYRQTLGQGPEFLTYFQNEAQLEKSRLLSDRFSAERPKGSFSTLEIQRTEQGDSAMYLCASSLELRYQETQYFGPGTRLLVL.

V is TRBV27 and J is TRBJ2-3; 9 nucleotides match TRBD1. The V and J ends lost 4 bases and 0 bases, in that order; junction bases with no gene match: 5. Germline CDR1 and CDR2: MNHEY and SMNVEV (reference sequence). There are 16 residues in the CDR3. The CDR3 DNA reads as TGTGCCAGCAGTTCCGTGGGACAGGGAAGCACAGATACGCAGTATTTT. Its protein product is CASSSVGQGSTDTQYF.

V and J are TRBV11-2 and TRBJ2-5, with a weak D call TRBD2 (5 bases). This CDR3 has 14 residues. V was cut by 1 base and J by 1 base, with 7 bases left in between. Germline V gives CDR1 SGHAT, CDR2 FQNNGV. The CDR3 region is CASSLATIQETQYF. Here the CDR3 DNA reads TGTGCCAGCAGCTTAGCGACTATCCAAGAGACCCAGTACTTC.

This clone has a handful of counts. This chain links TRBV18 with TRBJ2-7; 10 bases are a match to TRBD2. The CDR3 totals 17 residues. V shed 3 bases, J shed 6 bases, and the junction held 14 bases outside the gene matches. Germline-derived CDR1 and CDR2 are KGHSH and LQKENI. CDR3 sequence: CASSPRRGASGSSEQYF. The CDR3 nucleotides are TGTGCCAGCTCACCGAGGAGAGGGGCTAGCGGGAGTAGCGAGCAGTACTTC.

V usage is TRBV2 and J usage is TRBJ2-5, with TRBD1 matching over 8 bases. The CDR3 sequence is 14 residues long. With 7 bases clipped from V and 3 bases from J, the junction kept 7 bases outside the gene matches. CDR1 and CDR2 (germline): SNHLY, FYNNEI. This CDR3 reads CASTQETGEETQYF. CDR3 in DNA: TGTGCCAGCACTCAAGAGACAGGGGAAGAGACCCAGTACTTC. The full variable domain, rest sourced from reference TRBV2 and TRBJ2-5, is EPEVTQTPSHQVTQMGQEVILRCVPISNHLYFYWYRQILGQKVEFLVSFYNNEISEKSEIFDDQFSVERPDGSNFTLKIRSTKLEDSAMYFCASTQETGEETQYFGPGTRLLVL.

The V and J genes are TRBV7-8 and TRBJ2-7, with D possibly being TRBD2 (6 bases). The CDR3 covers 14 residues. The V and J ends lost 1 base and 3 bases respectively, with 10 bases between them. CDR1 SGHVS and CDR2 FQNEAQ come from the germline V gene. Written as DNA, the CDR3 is TGTGCCAGCAGCTTAGACTGGGGGGACTACGAGCAGTACTTC. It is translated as CASSLDWGDYEQYF.